This section outlines one T cell receptor beta chain sequence together with its context. No cognate antigen has been identified for it. No per-base quality is available; no much larger clone lies one base away. These data come from a study of shared clonotypes between healthy human individuals (dated by TCRdb to the early 2020s). About the investigation overall: The cohort comprised a couple of women and a few men aged 18 to 49 years. For each donor, CD4 naive and CD4 memory were each given three plates, CD8 naive was given two plates, and CD8 memory was given one plate. The study deeply sequenced blood TCR repertoires of several healthy adults to estimate repertoire size and the extent of clonotype sharing between individuals. Different laboratories and diverse techniques were used to prepare libraries and sequence TCR repertoires, to increase sequencing depth and limit assay-specific biases. Per donor, leukapheresis produced somewhere between about 0.8 and 9 billion PBMCs.

Spanning cysteine to phenylalanine, the CDR3 consists of 15 amino acids. Only CDR3 DNA remains: 45 bases, in frame from the first base. From a lookup of the germline V gene, CDR1 and CDR2 are SGHAT and FQNNGV. V and J lose 2 bases and 5 bases, and a span of 12 bases separates them. TCR CDR3 regions were amplified from genomic DNA by multiplex PCR using the deep immunoSEQ assay. Extracted genomic DNA from each cell subset was spread evenly across all wells of several immunoSEQ 96-well plates, with each plate serving as a replicate. For sorted subsets, roughly 200 ng of genomic DNA, equivalent to some 33,000 T cell genomes, went into each replicate PCR. The purified libraries were quantified using a Qubit 3.0 fluorometer, sized with a Bioanalyzer 2100, and then quantified again using the KAPA Library Quantification kit. A separate single-read 150-cycle Illumina NextSeq 550 flow cell was used to sequence each immunoSEQ 96-well plate. On the study's bioinformatics: Because the immunoSEQ output included only junctional sequences and no quality scores, the filtering could not be the same as the filtering used for full-length reads. To assign V/J genes and CDR3, sequences were annotated against IMGT germline references using PyIR, a Python wrapper for IgBLAST v1.9. Reads were removed for weak V/J assignments (E-value above 1e-6), missing CDR3, stop codons, out-of-frame junctions, or ambiguous translated residues. V3J clonotypes were defined by identical inferred V gene, J gene, and CDR3 amino acid sequence. To compute the percentage overlap between repertoires, the number of shared unique clonotypes was divided by the size of the smaller repertoire. Three approaches were used to assess repertoire richness: RTK rarefaction, the Chao1 estimator, and Recon v2.1 estimates of unobserved clonotypes. For all TCRbeta clonotypes obtained by the gDNA method from several donors, generation probabilities were computed with OLGA. TCRdb holds this immuneACCESS table with in-frame rearrangements only. Some clones are missing; in checked studies, unresolved V genes explain under half, and the rest has no known cause. Clonal size and the V and J genes are those of that table, whereas D and trimming came from the DNA. Across this sample there are hundreds of thousands of clones, with 74% seen only once. Approximately 1.7% of the sample comes from the top ten.

Results the study describes overall, beyond this receptor: Pairwise subsampling led to the expectation that sequencing depth would affect the degree of clonotype sharing among donors. Clonotypes shared by all four sorted-subset donors showed higher generation probabilities than non-shared clonotypes. Sampling was limited to blood, and TCR repertoires in tissue likely differ from TCR repertoires in blood. Even with the large sequencing depth, rarefaction of the sorted-subset datasets indicated that sequencing was incomplete. Because the study included a small number of donors, the genetic and exposure-history diversity represented was limited. When a handful of donors were compared, the shared fraction of clonotypes was 5% to 6.5% for naive CD4, about 4% for naive CD8, 2% to 2.5% for memory CD4, and around 0.37% for memory CD8. Naive subsets generally had larger estimated clonotype richness than memory subsets did.

The donors were healthy, HIV-negative adults with no recently reported acute infections or vaccinations. Every donor was a Caucasian adult residing in Nashville, Tennessee, USA. CD4+ T cells were enriched by magnetic negative selection; naive cells were then positively selected on CD45RA, and the negative fraction formed the memory subset. Blood was collected by leukapheresis, and PBMCs were isolated by Ficoll-Histopaque density gradient centrifugation and then cryopreserved in liquid nitrogen vapor phase. Analytical flow cytometry was used to check the purity and quantity of each magnetically sorted T cell population. Each sorted fraction had its genomic DNA isolated and then quantified by UV absorbance on a Nanodrop 2000c.

The sequenced sample consisted of memory CD4+ T cells sorted from blood. The meaning of the sample's cell subset or site label: CD45RA-negative fraction. This clonotype was obtained from a woman in her 30s in good health. In this chain, TRBV11-2 is recombined with TRBJ1-4; tentative D gene TRBD1, with 5 bases matching. The CDR3 reads CASSLWGSRNEKLFF. In nucleotide form, the sequence is TGTGCCAGCAGCTTATGGGGCAGCCGGAATGAAAAACTGTTTTTT.